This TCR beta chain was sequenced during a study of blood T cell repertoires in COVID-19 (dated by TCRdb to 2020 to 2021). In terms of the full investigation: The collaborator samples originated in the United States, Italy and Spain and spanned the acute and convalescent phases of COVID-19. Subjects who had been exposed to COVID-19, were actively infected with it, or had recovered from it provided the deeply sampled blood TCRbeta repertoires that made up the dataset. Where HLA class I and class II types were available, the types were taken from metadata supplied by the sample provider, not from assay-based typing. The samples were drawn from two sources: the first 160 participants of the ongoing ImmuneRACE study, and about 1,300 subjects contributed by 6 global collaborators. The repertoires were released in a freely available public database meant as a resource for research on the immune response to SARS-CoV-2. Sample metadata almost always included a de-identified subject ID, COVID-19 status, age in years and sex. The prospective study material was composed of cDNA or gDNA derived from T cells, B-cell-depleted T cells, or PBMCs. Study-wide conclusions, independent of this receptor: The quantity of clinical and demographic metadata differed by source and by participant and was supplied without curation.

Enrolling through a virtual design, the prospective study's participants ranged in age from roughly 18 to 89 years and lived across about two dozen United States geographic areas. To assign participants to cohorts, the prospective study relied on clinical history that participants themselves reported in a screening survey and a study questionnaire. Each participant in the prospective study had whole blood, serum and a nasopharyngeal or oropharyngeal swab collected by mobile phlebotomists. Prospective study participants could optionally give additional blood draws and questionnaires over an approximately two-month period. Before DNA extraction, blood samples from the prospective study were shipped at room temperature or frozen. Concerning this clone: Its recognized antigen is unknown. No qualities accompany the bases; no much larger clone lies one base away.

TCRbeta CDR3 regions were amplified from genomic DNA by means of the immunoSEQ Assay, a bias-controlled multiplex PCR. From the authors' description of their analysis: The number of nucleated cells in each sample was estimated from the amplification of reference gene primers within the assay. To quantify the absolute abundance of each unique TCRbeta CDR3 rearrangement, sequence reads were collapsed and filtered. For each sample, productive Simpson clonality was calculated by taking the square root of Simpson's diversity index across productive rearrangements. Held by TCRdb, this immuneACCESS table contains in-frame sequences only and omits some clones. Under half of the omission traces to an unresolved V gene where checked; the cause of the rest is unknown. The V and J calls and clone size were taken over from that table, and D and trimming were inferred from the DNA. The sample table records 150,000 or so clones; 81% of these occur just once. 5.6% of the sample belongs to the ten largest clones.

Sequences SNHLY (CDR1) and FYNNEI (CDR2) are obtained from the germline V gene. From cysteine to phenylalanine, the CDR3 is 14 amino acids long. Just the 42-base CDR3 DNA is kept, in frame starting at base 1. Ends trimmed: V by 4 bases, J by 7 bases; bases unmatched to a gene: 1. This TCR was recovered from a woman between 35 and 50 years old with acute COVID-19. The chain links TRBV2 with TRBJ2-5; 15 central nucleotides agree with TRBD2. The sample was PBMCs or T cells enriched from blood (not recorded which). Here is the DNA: TGTGCCAGCAGTGCGGGACTAGCGGGAGGGACCCAGTACTTC. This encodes CASSAGLAGGTQYF.